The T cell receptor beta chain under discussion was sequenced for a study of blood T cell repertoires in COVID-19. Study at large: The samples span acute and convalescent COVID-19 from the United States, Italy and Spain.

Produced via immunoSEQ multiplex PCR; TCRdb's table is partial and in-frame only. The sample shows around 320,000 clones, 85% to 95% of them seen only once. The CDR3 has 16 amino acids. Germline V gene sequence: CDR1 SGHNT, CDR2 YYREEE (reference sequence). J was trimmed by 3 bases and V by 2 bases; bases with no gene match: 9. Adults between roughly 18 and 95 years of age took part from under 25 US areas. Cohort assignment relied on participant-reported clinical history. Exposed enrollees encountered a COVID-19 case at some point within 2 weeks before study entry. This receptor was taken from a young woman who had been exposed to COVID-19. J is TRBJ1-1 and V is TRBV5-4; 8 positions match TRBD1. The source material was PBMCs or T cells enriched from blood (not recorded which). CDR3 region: CASSFPGGEGDTEAFF. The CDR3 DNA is TGTGCCAGCAGCTTTCCAGGGGGCGAGGGGGACACTGAAGCTTTCTTT.